Listed below are T cell receptor beta chains from one sample, sequenced in a study of early T cells in non-severe SARS-CoV-2 infection. In TCRdb, the 5' RACE reads were re-called with MiXCR into one record per CDR3 protein. The sample contains about 27,000 distinct CDR3 sequences, less than 4.5% of which appear only once. Sequenced input: whole blood. All receptors derive from an adult who was a healthcare worker with PCR-confirmed SARS-CoV-2 infection or an uninfected control (not recorded which). CDR3s include the opening cysteine and the closing phenylalanine or tryptophan. A D gene is named only where the DNA matches it firmly. Part of the rows lack a size; the others show once, few, many or a class for expanded clones.

CDR3nt,CDR3aa,d_gene,v_gene,j_gene,abundance
TGTGCCAGCACCCGGGCACCAGACTACGAGCAGTACTTC,CASTRAPDYEQYF,.,TRBV7-9,TRBJ2-7,.
TGTGCCAGCAGCTTAGCACATGAGCAGTTCTTC,CASSLAHEQFF,.,TRBV7-2,TRBJ2-1,many
TGTGCCACCAGTGATTTGAACGGTTTCACAGATACGCAGTATTTT,CATSDLNGFTDTQYF,.,TRBV24-1,TRBJ2-3,few
TGTGCCAGCAGCCAAGAGCAGAGACAGGATTTATCACCCCTCCACTTT,CASSQEQRQDLSPLHF,.,TRBV4-2,TRBJ1-6,many
TGTGCCAGCTCACCACAGGGGGCAAGTAACTCCTATGGCTACACCTTC,CASSPQGASNSYGYTF,TRBD1,TRBV18,TRBJ1-2,many
TGCAGTGCTAGAGATCGGCGGGGATGGTACAATGAGCAGTTCTTC,CSARDRRGWYNEQFF,.,TRBV20-1,TRBJ2-1,large
TGCAGTGCGGATAGCGGGAGAGGCTACAATGAGCAGTTCTTC,CSADSGRGYNEQFF,TRBD2,TRBV20-1,TRBJ2-1,few
TGTGCCAGCAGCCAAGATAACGGCAGGGGCTCAACTAATGAAAAACTGTTTTTT,CASSQDNGRGSTNEKLFF,.,TRBV3-1,TRBJ1-4,few
TGTGCCATCAGTGAGTCCGGGACAGGGGCCAATAGCAATCAGCCCCAGCATTTT,CAISESGTGANSNQPQHF,TRBD1,TRBV10-3,TRBJ1-5,.
TGTGCCAGCAGCCAATGGGGGACTACCACAGATACGCAGTATTTT,CASSQWGTTTDTQYF,TRBD2,TRBV14,TRBJ2-3,many
TGCAGCGTTGTCGAAAAACAGGGGAATGAGCAGTTCTTC,CSVVEKQGNEQFF,TRBD1,TRBV29-1,TRBJ2-1,.
TGTGCCAGCTCAACTCGTACCGGTGAGCAGTTCTTC,CASSTRTGEQFF,.,TRBV18,TRBJ2-1,few
TGCAGTGCTAGTGGTCAGAACCAAGAGACCCAGTACTTC,CSASGQNQETQYF,.,TRBV20-1,TRBJ2-5,many
TGTGCCAGCAGTCCATCCGGGACAGGGGGATACGAGCAGTACTTC,CASSPSGTGGYEQYF,TRBD1,TRBV3-1,TRBJ2-7,many
TGCGCCAGCAGCCAAGATGGGGACCTCTATAATTCACCCTTCCACTTT,CASSQDGDLYNSPFHF,.,TRBV4-3,TRBJ1-6,.
TGCGCCAGCAGCCAAGATTTGAGGGAAAAACTGTTTTTT,CASSQDLREKLFF,.,TRBV4-3,TRBJ1-4,many
TGTGCCAGCAGCCCCTTCGGGACAGATACGCAGTATTTT,CASSPFGTDTQYF,.,TRBV7-2,TRBJ2-3,.
TGTGCCAGCAGCCAACCAGCGGAAAACACCGGGGAGCTGTTTTTT,CASSQPAENTGELFF,.,TRBV11-2,TRBJ2-2,few
TGTGCCAGCAGTTACCCCCGCGGGAGCTCCTACAATGAGCAGTTCTTC,CASSYPRGSSYNEQFF,TRBD2,TRBV6-2/TRBV6-3,TRBJ2-1,many
TGCAGTGCTAGAGGCGGGAGGGAAGCAGATACGCAGTATTTT,CSARGGREADTQYF,TRBD2,TRBV20-1,TRBJ2-3,few
TGTGCCAGCAGCCAAGCGAACGGAGCAAATCAGCCCCAGCATTTT,CASSQANGANQPQHF,.,TRBV3-1,TRBJ1-5,few
TGCAGTGCTAGAGGGACTGAAAAACTGTTTTTT,CSARGTEKLFF,.,TRBV20-1,TRBJ1-4,many
TGCAGCGCACGGACAGGGGGGGAAAAACTGTTTTTT,CSARTGGEKLFF,TRBD1,TRBV29-1,TRBJ1-4,medium-sized
TGTGCCAGCAGCGGTCACAGCCTCCTAGGGGCTGGGTACACAGATACGCAGTATTTT,CASSGHSLLGAGYTDTQYF,.,TRBV5-6,TRBJ2-3,many
TGTGCCAGCGCCTCTCCGGGACAGGGTGTCTCTGGGGCCAACGTCCTGACTTTC,CASASPGQGVSGANVLTF,TRBD1,TRBV28,TRBJ2-6,.
TGTGCCATCAGTACAGGAGAACCCTCTGGAAACACCATATATTTT,CAISTGEPSGNTIYF,.,TRBV10-3,TRBJ1-3,.
TGTGCCAGCGTTTGGGGGGGCGCCACGAACACCGGGGAGCTGTTTTTT,CASVWGGATNTGELFF,.,TRBV28,TRBJ2-2,few
TGTGCCAGCAGTTTATTCAGGACAGGGGGGGCGAGGGATGAGCAGTTCTTC,CASSLFRTGGARDEQFF,TRBD1,TRBV28,TRBJ2-1,many
TGTGCCAGCAGTATTGTGGCGGGACAAGAGACCCAGTACTTC,CASSIVAGQETQYF,.,TRBV12-3/TRBV12-4,TRBJ2-5,few
TGTGCCAGCAGTTTTCTTGGGGGTAGCGGGAGCGTTGAGCAGTTCTTC,CASSFLGGSGSVEQFF,TRBD2,TRBV27,TRBJ2-1,many
TGTGCCAGCAGCTTACGAGTCTCAACTAGCACAGATACGCAGTATTTT,CASSLRVSTSTDTQYF,.,TRBV7-2,TRBJ2-3,.
TGCAGTGCTAGAGAGCAGGGGCAGCTAGAGACCCAGTACTTC,CSAREQGQLETQYF,.,TRBV20-1,TRBJ2-5,many
TGCGCCAGCAGCCAAGGCTACAGGGCGAACACTGAAGCTTTCTTT,CASSQGYRANTEAFF,.,TRBV4-3,TRBJ1-1,many
TGTGCCAGCAGCTTAGCGCCTGGGAGGACAGGGTACTACGAGCAGTACTTC,CASSLAPGRTGYYEQYF,TRBD1,TRBV7-2,TRBJ2-7,many
TGTGCCAGCAGCTCAAGACTAGCGCGGAATGAGCAGTTCTTC,CASSSRLARNEQFF,TRBD2,TRBV5-6,TRBJ2-1,many
TGTGCCAGCAATACAGGGGGCTTAGGCTACACCTTC,CASNTGGLGYTF,TRBD1,TRBV12-3/TRBV12-4,TRBJ1-2,medium-sized
TGTGCCAGCAGGACGATTACATTTGGACTAGCGGGCGAGCAGTACTTC,CASRTITFGLAGEQYF,TRBD2,TRBV27,TRBJ2-7,many
TGTGCCAGCAGCTCGGGACAGTACAACTATGGCTACACCTTC,CASSSGQYNYGYTF,TRBD1,TRBV6-2/TRBV6-3,TRBJ1-2,many
TGTGCCAGCAGCTTAGATCGGTCGAACACTGAAGCTTTCTTT,CASSLDRSNTEAFF,.,TRBV7-2,TRBJ1-1,few
TGCGCCAGCAGCCAATCTAACAGGGGTACAGATACGCAGTATTTT,CASSQSNRGTDTQYF,TRBD1,TRBV4-1,TRBJ2-3,many
TGTGCCAGCAGCTTAGGAATTAACTATGGCTACACCTTC,CASSLGINYGYTF,.,TRBV7-2,TRBJ1-2,many
TGTGCCAGCAGTTCGCGGGAGAGGTACAATGAGCAGTTCTTC,CASSSRERYNEQFF,TRBD2,TRBV6-6,TRBJ2-1,few
TGTGCCAGCAGCCTACTCGGGGGGTACAATGAGCAGTTCTTC,CASSLLGGYNEQFF,TRBD2,TRBV7-9,TRBJ2-1,many
TGTGCCAGCAGTGGCCAGGGTGCCGGGGAGCTGTTTTTT,CASSGQGAGELFF,.,TRBV5-6,TRBJ2-2,few
TGCAGCGTTGAAGCGTTCGCTAGCGGGATGTCCTACAATGAGCAGTTCTTC,CSVEAFASGMSYNEQFF,TRBD2,TRBV29-1,TRBJ2-1,many
TGTGCCAGCAGCTTGCTCTGGCAGCCAACGTCCTATGGCTACACCTTC,CASSLLWQPTSYGYTF,.,TRBV5-8,TRBJ1-2,many
TGTGCCAGCAGCCGAGACCTCTACACAGGGGTCACCCAAGAGACCCAGTACTTC,CASSRDLYTGVTQETQYF,TRBD1,TRBV7-6,TRBJ2-5,many
TGTGCCAGCAGCCAAGACCGAGGTAGGGCTGAAGCTTTCTTT,CASSQDRGRAEAFF,.,TRBV14,TRBJ1-1,.
TGTGCCAGCAGCTTAGGTTCGGGGACAGCTTATGGCTACACCTTC,CASSLGSGTAYGYTF,TRBD1,TRBV7-2,TRBJ1-2,many
TGCGCCAGCAGCCAAGATCGACTAGCGGGAGGAAGCGAGCAGTTCTTC,CASSQDRLAGGSEQFF,TRBD2,TRBV4-3,TRBJ2-1,many
TGCAGTGCTGCCTCGGACGGAGCGAGGCAGTACTTC,CSAASDGARQYF,.,TRBV20-1,TRBJ2-7,many
TGTGCCAGCAGCCGAGGAAGGACTAGCGTCGATACGCAGTATTTT,CASSRGRTSVDTQYF,TRBD2,TRBV6-5,TRBJ2-3,many
TGTGCCAGCACCCAACTTAATGAGCAGTTCTTC,CASTQLNEQFF,.,TRBV6-6,TRBJ2-1,many